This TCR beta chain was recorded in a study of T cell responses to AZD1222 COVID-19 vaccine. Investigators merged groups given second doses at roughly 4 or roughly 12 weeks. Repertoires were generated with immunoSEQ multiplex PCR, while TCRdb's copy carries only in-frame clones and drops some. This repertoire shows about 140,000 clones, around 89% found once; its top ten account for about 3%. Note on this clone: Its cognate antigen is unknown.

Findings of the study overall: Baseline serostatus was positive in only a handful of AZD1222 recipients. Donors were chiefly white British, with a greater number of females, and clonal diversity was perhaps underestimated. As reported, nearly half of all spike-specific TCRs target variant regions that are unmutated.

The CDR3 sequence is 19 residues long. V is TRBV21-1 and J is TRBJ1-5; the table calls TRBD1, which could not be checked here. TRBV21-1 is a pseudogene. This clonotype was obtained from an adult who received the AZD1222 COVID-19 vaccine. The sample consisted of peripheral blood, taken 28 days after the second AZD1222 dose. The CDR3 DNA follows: TGTGCCAGCAGCAAGAGAGGTCACAGGAAGGGGGATAGCAATCAGCCCCAGCATTTT. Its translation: CASSKRGHRKGDSNQPQHF.